The 24 T cell receptor beta chains given below trace back to one sample, sequenced in a study of naive and memory T cell subsets. TCR cDNA received a 3' ligated oligonucleotide that carried a UMI. Ligated cDNA underwent four rounds of PCR with nested alpha and beta constant region primers and SP2. TCRdb itself ran the 5' RACE reads through MiXCR, one entry per CDR3 protein. The table has approximately 58,000 distinct CDR3 sequences, about 7.2% seen once. These receptors came from a male donor in good health.

Ten or more counts support this clonotype. The chain links TRBV12-3 or TRBV12-4 to TRBJ2-3; no clear D. Trimming cost V 6 bases and J 0 bases, with 13 bases left between them. This CDR3 is 15 amino acids long. The DNA for the CDR3 is TGTGCCAGCAGCCTATCCGACTCGAGCACAGATACGCAGTATTTT. Protein sequence: CASSLSDSSTDTQYF.

In its sample, this clonotype was seen many times. The chain is built from TRBV14 and TRBJ1-2; perhaps TRBD1 as D (6 bases). Germline lookup yields CDR1 SGHDN and CDR2 FVKESK. The CDR3 is 14 residues long. Trimming stripped 4 bases from V and 4 bases from J, with 13 bases between. The CDR3 region has the DNA TGTGCCAGCAGCCTCCTACAGGGAGGCTATGGCTACACCTTC. The encoded protein is CASSLLQGGYGYTF.

V is TRBV29-1 and J is TRBJ2-1, with D unclear. Germline V gene lookup returns CDR1 SQVTM and CDR2 ANQGSEA. The CDR3 consists of 12 residues. V was shortened by 6 bases and J by 8 bases, with 14 bases between the two germline ends. The chain's CDR3 is CSVPIAFDEQFF. CDR3 DNA: TGCAGCGTCCCGATAGCTTTCGATGAGCAGTTCTTC.

This chain links TRBV20-1 with TRBJ1-1; the D is unclear. Trimming took off 0 bases at V and 4 bases at J, with 9 bases between the two ends. Germline V gives CDR1 DFQATT, CDR2 SNEGSKA (reference sequence). CDR3 length: 13 residues. CDR3 sequence: CSARDLKGTEAFF. CDR3 bases: TGCAGTGCTAGAGACCTGAAGGGCACTGAAGCTTTCTTT.

This clonotype showed up many times. The V and J genes are TRBV6-5 and TRBJ2-2; D unclear. The CDR3 contains 13 residues. Germline CDR1 and CDR2: MNHEY and SVGAGI. V gave up 10 bases and J gave up 2 bases, with 11 bases separating them. The DNA of the CDR3 is TGTGCCACTCTTAACTCAAACACCGGGGAGCTGTTTTTT. Encoded protein: CATLNSNTGELFF.

This sequence joins TRBV14 and TRBJ2-7; D unclear. Between the trimmed V and J ends, which lost 0 bases and 0 bases, there was a span of 9 bases. The CDR3 sequence is 15 residues long. Germline CDR1 reads SGHDN; CDR2 reads FVKESK. CDR3 nucleotide sequence: TGTGCCAGCAGCCAAGAGGGTTTGAGCTCCTACGAGCAGTACTTC. As protein: CASSQEGLSSYEQYF.

This clonotype appeared many times. This chain joins TRBV5-5 and TRBJ1-6, with D uncertain. There are 16 residues in the CDR3. V was cut by 0 bases and J by 4 bases, with 11 bases left in between. Germline CDR1 and CDR2: SGHKS and YYEKEE (reference sequence). The CDR3 DNA reads TGTGCCAGCAGCTTGGCACCTCAGCCTTATAATTCACCCCTCCACTTT. Translation gives CASSLAPQPYNSPLHF.

V is TRBV20-1 and J is TRBJ2-2; 8 bases align to TRBD1. CDR3 size: 14 residues. V gave up 0 bases and J gave up 8 bases; unmatched junction bases: 5. Per the germline V gene, CDR1 is DFQATT and CDR2 is SNEGSKA (reference sequence). The CDR3 nucleotides read TGCAGTGCTAGAGATCTCAGGGGGCGAGGGGAGCTGTTTTTT. Translated, it gives CSARDLRGRGELFF.

This clonotype appeared many times. The chain has TRBV11-2 and TRBJ2-7; tentative D call: TRBD1 (6 bases). Germline V gene sequence: CDR1 SGHAT, CDR2 FQNNGV. The CDR3 is made up of 14 amino acids. V dropped 5 bases and J dropped 3 bases, with 14 bases sitting between them. In DNA form, the CDR3 reads TGTGCCAGCAGCGGGGGCCACCTGATCTACGAGCAGTACTTC. Amino acid sequence: CASSGGHLIYEQYF. The entire variable domain, with the rest obtained from reference TRBV11-2 and TRBJ2-7, is as follows: EAGVAQSPRYKIIEKRQSVAFWCNPISGHATLYWYQQILGQGPKLLIQFQNNGVVDDSQLPKDRFSAERLKGVDSTLKIQPAKLEDSAVYLCASSGGHLIYEQYFGPGTRLTVT.

This clonotype was seen at least ten times. The chain has TRBV6-5 and TRBJ2-3; TRBD2 matches 11 bases. Trimming removed 7 bases from V and 6 bases from J; junction bases left unmatched: 12. The CDR3 is made up of 16 amino acids. Germline lookup yields CDR1 MNHEY and CDR2 SVGAGI. This CDR3 is CASTETLAGGVDTQYF. CDR3 nucleotide sequence: TGTGCCAGCACCGAAACCCTAGCGGGAGGCGTCGATACGCAGTATTTT.

The table lists this clonotype with many counts. The rearrangement uses TRBV7-9 and TRBJ2-2; D unresolved. CDR1 is SEHNR, CDR2 FQNEAQ, per germline (reference sequence). The length of the CDR3 is 12 residues. V gave up 5 bases and J gave up 6 bases, with 7 bases separating them. As DNA, the CDR3 is TGTGCCAGCAGCCGCCCTCCCGGGGAGCTGTTTTTT. Protein product: CASSRPPGELFF.

The table lists this clonotype with many counts. V usage is TRBV12-3 or TRBV12-4 and J usage is TRBJ2-1; D perhaps matches TRBD2 (6 bases). This CDR3 is built from 13 residues. The V gene lost 1 base and the J gene lost 6 bases, with 7 bases spanning the gap. CDR3: CASSLGAGNEQFF. The DNA for the CDR3 is TGTGCCAGCAGTTTAGGAGCGGGCAATGAGCAGTTCTTC.

V is TRBV19 and J is TRBJ1-5, with TRBD1 matching over 10 bases. Germline V gene lookup returns CDR1 LNHDA and CDR2 SQIVND (reference sequence). The CDR3 has 12 amino acids. The trim removed 11 bases at V and 7 bases at J, leaving 5 bases unmatched. The DNA for the CDR3 is TGTGCCGGAGGGACAGGGGAACAGCCCCAGCATTTT. This gives the protein CAGGTGEQPQHF.

CDR3 nucleotides: TGTGCTAGTGGTTTGGAGACAGGAGGTTCTGAAGCTTTCTTT. Protein: CASGLETGGSEAFF. The chain joins TRBV12-5 to TRBJ1-1; tentative D call: TRBD1 (6 bases). Per germline, CDR1 LGHNT and CDR2 FRNRAP. The V gene lost 1 base and the J gene lost 6 bases, with 12 bases spanning the gap. This CDR3 region has 14 residues.

The chain links TRBV20-1 to TRBJ2-6; possibly TRBD1 for D (5 bases). Germline CDR1 DFQATT, CDR2 SNEGSKA (reference sequence). Trimming took off 1 base at V and 4 bases at J, with 8 bases between the two ends. There are 14 residues in the CDR3. The CDR3 loop is CSARVGLGANVLTF. The DNA for the CDR3 is TGCAGTGCTAGAGTGGGGCTGGGGGCCAACGTCCTGACTTTC.

This clonotype was counted at least ten times. The chain combines TRBV3-1 with TRBJ2-3; D is undetermined. This CDR3 is 11 amino acids long. CDR1 and CDR2 from the germline V gene are LGHDT and YNNKEL (reference sequence). V shed 3 bases and J shed 2 bases, with 0 bases lying between them. This chain's CDR3 is CASSHTDTQYF. The CDR3 DNA reads as TGTGCCAGCAGCCACACAGATACGCAGTATTTT.

The chain employs TRBV4-1 and TRBJ2-1; TRBD1 matches at 12 bases. CDR3 size: 16 residues. The junction had 9 bases not matched to a gene; V was cut back by 4 bases and J by 8 bases. CDR1 and CDR2 from the germline V gene are MGHRA and YSYEKL. CDR3 sequence (DNA): TGCGCCAGCAGCCCGGGACAGGGGGCACCTGGCTATGAGCAGTTCTTC. Its protein product is CASSPGQGAPGYEQFF.

The table lists this clonotype with many counts. The chain joins TRBV18 to TRBJ1-1, with 8 bases fitting TRBD1. The CDR3 length is 15 residues. The germline V gene encodes CDR1 KGHSH and CDR2 LQKENI. V was clipped by 2 bases and J by 4 bases; unmatched bases: 6. The DNA for the CDR3 is TGTGCCAGCTCACCAGGGCAGGGGGCAGGCACTGAAGCTTTCTTT. Residues: CASSPGQGAGTEAFF.

The chain employs TRBV5-1 and TRBJ2-1; D could derive from TRBD1 or TRBD2 (5 bases each). Per the germline V gene, CDR1 is SGHRS and CDR2 is YFSETQ. The length of the CDR3 is 14 residues. V gave up 4 bases and J gave up 5 bases, with 13 bases separating them. CDR3 residues: CASSPRGPNNEQFF. The CDR3 nucleotides read TGCGCCAGCAGCCCCCGGGGCCCCAACAATGAGCAGTTCTTC. The complete variable domain, with remaining parts taken from reference TRBV5-1 and TRBJ2-1, reads KAGVTQTPRYLIKTRGQQVTLSCSPISGHRSVSWYQQTPGQGLQFLFEYFSETQRNKGNFPGRFSGRQFSNSRSEMNVSTLELGDSALYLCASSPRGPNNEQFFGPGTRLTVL.

This clonotype was seen a few times. J is TRBJ2-5 and V is TRBV13; D is perhaps TRBD1 (5 bases). Germline V gives CDR1 PRHDT, CDR2 FYEKMQ (reference sequence). V lost 2 bases to trimming and J lost 4 bases, with 8 bases between them. The CDR3 has 13 amino acids. The CDR3 coding sequence is TGTGCCAGCAGCTTACCAGGGCGAGAGACCCAGTACTTC. It specifies CASSLPGRETQYF.

This clonotype was counted between two and nine times. The CDR3 reads CAISESAGGNEQFF. In nucleotides, the CDR3 is TGTGCCATCAGTGAGTCGGCGGGGGGCAATGAGCAGTTCTTC. The rearrangement uses TRBV10-3 and TRBJ2-1; 8 nucleotides line up with TRBD2. J lost 6 bases, V lost 0 bases, and 1 base had no gene match. This CDR3 has 14 residues. Germline V gene lookup returns CDR1 ENHRY and CDR2 SYGVKD.

This clonotype was counted at least ten times. This chain joins TRBV11-1 and TRBJ2-7; either TRBD1 or TRBD2 may supply D (5 bases each). Germline-derived CDR1 and CDR2 are SGHAT and FQDESV (reference sequence). Trimming shortened V by 5 bases and J by 6 bases, and 20 bases separated the two germline ends. This CDR3 is 15 amino acids long. CDR3 DNA sequence: TGTGCCAGCAGCCCAAGGGACGGCCTGGCTTTCGAGCAGTACTTC. This codes for CASSPRDGLAFEQYF.

This clonotype has a handful of counts. The V call is TRBV14, the J call TRBJ2-1; TRBD2 agrees at 11 bases. With 3 bases clipped from V and 4 bases from J, the junction kept 8 bases outside the gene matches. The CDR3 is 17 amino acids. Germline assignment: CDR1 SGHDN and CDR2 FVKESK. The chain's CDR3 is CASSHAPGLAVYNEQFF. In DNA, the CDR3 is TGTGCCAGCAGCCACGCCCCGGGACTAGCGGTATACAATGAGCAGTTCTTC.

This clonotype was counted between two and nine times. V usage is TRBV11-2 and J usage is TRBJ2-7; TRBD1 or TRBD2 may be the D gene (5 bases each). Trimming shortened V by 5 bases and J by 8 bases, and 16 bases separated the two germline ends. Germline-derived CDR1 and CDR2 are SGHAT and FQNNGV. The CDR3 consists of 13 residues. The CDR3 DNA is TGTGCCAGCAGCCTCTATTCCCGGGACCAGCAGTACTTC. Encoded protein: CASSLYSRDQQYF.